This T cell receptor beta chain was recorded in a study of T cells in Graves' hyperthyroidism and ophthalmopathy. Points from the study as a whole: Researchers found most expanded thyroid clonotypes above 0.001 in blood as well. Ophthalmopathy was predicted by the model a median of approximately six months ahead of onset.

This clonotype was seen repeatedly, ten times or more. The antigen remains undetermined. The CDR3 length is 17 residues. Germline trimming cut 3 bases from V and 4 bases from J; bases unmatched to any gene: 10. Looked up from germline, CDR1 is SQVTM and CDR2 is ANQGSEA. Investigators excluded patients with uncontrolled infection, other autoimmune disease, pregnancy or lactation. There were TCR beta CDR3 regions amplified from RNA transcripts. HTBI primers were employed in a first-round RT-PCR of the TCR CDR3. TCRdb called the multiplex PCR reads again in MiXCR, with one record for every CDR3 protein. This table holds nearly 750,000 distinct CDR3 sequences, 35% found once.

The sample taken for sequencing was blood. The chain couples TRBV29-1 to TRBJ2-6; 9 bases map to TRBD2. The source of this sequence is a woman in her thirties or forties with Graves' hyperthyroidism. The CDR3 sequence is CSVDPHPSGTGANVLTF. CDR3 DNA sequence: TGCAGCGTTGACCCGCACCCTAGCGGGACCGGGGCCAACGTCCTGACTTTC. The variable domain in full, completed from reference TRBV29-1 and TRBJ2-6, reads SAVISQKPSRDICQRGTSLTIQCQVDSQVTMMFWYRQQPGQSLTLIATANQGSEATYESGFVIDKFPISRPNLTFSTLTVSNMSPEDSSIYLCSVDPHPSGTGANVLTFGAGSRLTVL.